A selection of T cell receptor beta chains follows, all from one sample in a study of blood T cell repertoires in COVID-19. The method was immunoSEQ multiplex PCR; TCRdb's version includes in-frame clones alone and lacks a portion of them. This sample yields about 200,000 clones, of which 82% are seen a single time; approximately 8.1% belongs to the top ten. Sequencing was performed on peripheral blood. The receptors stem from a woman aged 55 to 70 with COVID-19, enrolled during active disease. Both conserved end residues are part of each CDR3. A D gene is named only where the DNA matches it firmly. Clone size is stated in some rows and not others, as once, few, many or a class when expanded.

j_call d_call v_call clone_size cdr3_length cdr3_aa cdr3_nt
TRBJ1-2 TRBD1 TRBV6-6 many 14 CASSRQGTGYGYTF TGTGCCAGCAGCAGACAGGGTACGGGCTATGGCTACACCTTC
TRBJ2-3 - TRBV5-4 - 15 CASSEGGPRTDTQYF TGTGCCAGCAGCGAAGGGGGACCACGCACAGATACGCAGTATTTT
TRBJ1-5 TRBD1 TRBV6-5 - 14 CASSTGQGGQPQHF TGTGCCAGCAGTACTGGACAGGGCGGGCAGCCCCAGCATTTT
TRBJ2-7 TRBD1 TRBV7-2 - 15 CASSSSQGAPRGQYF TGTGCCAGCAGCTCCTCACAGGGGGCGCCCCGGGGGCAGTACTTC
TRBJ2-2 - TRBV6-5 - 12 CASNPRTGELFF TGTGCCAGCAATCCTAGGACCGGGGAGCTGTTTTTT
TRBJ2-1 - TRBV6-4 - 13 CASRAGILNEQFF TGTGCCAGCAGAGCCGGGATTTTAAATGAGCAGTTCTTC
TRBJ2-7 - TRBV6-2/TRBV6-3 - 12 CASSYQGGEQYF TGTGCCAGCAGTTACCAGGGAGGAGAGCAGTACTTC
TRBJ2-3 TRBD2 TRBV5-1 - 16 CASSLAGLADTDTQYF TGCGCCAGCAGCTTGGCCGGACTAGCGGACACAGATACGCAGTATTTT
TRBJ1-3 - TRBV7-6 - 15 CASSGHSAGGNTIYF TGTGCCAGCAGCGGACACAGCGCTGGAGGAAACACCATATATTTT
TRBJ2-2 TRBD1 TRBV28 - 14 CASRTGGITGELFF TGTGCCAGTAGGACAGGGGGCATCACCGGGGAGCTGTTTTTT
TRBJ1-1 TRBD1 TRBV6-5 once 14 CAIRTRTGTAEAFF TGTGCCATCCGAACCCGGACAGGGACGGCTGAAGCTTTCTTT
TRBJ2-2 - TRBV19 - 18 CASRAGAFSATNTGELFF TGTGCCAGTAGGGCAGGGGCTTTTTCGGCGACGAACACCGGGGAGCTGTTTTTT
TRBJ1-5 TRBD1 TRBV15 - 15 CATSRRTGWGQPQHF TGTGCCACCAGCAGAAGGACAGGGTGGGGTCAGCCCCAGCATTTT
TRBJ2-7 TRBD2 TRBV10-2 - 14 CASSEGRGAYEQYF TGCGCCAGCAGTGAGGGGCGGGGGGCCTACGAGCAGTACTTC
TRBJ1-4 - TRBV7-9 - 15 CASSLERGASEKLFF TGTGCCAGCAGCTTAGAGCGGGGGGCATCTGAAAAACTGTTTTTT
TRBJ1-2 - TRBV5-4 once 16 CASSLELVGRDYGYTF TGTGCCAGCAGCTTGGAGCTGGTTGGGAGGGACTATGGCTACACCTTC
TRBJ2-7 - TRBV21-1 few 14 CASSKAHPAYEQYF TGTGCCAGCAGCAAAGCCCACCCAGCCTACGAGCAGTACTTC
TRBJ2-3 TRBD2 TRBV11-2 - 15 CASSPLGGDTDTQYF TGTGCCAGCAGCCCCCTGGGGGGGGACACAGATACGCAGTATTTT
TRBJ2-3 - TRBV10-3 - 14 CAISLTTSTDTQYF TGTGCCATCAGTTTGACAACTAGCACAGATACGCAGTATTTT
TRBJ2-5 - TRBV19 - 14 CASSISQGKQTQYF TGTGCCAGTAGTATTAGTCAGGGGAAGCAGACCCAGTACTTC
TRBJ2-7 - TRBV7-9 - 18 CASSLTPGHSNTPYEQYF TGTGCCAGCAGCTTAACCCCGGGACATTCTAATACCCCCTACGAGCAGTACTTC